These T cell receptor beta chains were read from a single sample in a study of cytomegalovirus exposure and HLA in healthy donors. Clones were read by immunoSEQ multiplex PCR, and TCRdb kept only the in-frame ones, dropping some. The repertoire table contains approximately 80,000 clones. Material: PBMCs. The origin of the receptors is a woman in her 30s in good health and CMV-seronegative. The CDR3 runs from the conserved cysteine through the conserved F or W. A D gene is named only where the DNA matches it firmly.

V,D,J,DNA,CDR3
TRBV7-2,TRBD1,TRBJ1-2,TGTGCCAGCAGTCCGCGCCAGACAGGGACCTTCTATGGCTACACCTTC,CASSPRQTGTFYGYTF
TRBV6-5,.,TRBJ1-1,TGTGCCAGCGCTCTCCGGGGAGGAGCGAACACTGAAGCTTTCTTT,CASALRGGANTEAFF
TRBV4-1,TRBD1,TRBJ1-1,TGCGCCAGCAGCCTCACAGGGGTGGGCACTGAAGCTTTCTTT,CASSLTGVGTEAFF
TRBV18,.,TRBJ1-2,TGTGCCAGCTCCATATCCGCTGAGAACTATGGCTACACCTTC,CASSISAENYGYTF
TRBV30,TRBD1,TRBJ2-7,TGTGCCTGGAATCCCCGGGACAGGGAGCCCTACGAGCAGTACTTC,CAWNPRDREPYEQYF
TRBV2,.,TRBJ2-5,TGTGCCAGCAGTGAAGCGCGGAGAAAGGAGACCCAGTACTTC,CASSEARRKETQYF
TRBV19,TRBD2,TRBJ2-1,TGTGCCAGTAGTAACCCTCCGGGGGGCAATGAGCAGTTCTTC,CASSNPPGGNEQFF
TRBV30,.,TRBJ1-1,TGTGCCTGGGATCGGCGGGGGCGGAACACTGAAGATTTCTTT,CAWDRRGRNTEDFF
TRBV6-5,.,TRBJ2-6,TGTGCCAGCAGTTTATCCAGGGGATCCGGGGCCAACGTCCTGACTTTC,CASSLSRGSGANVLTF
TRBV25-1,.,TRBJ2-7,TGTGCCAGCAGTGGGACTTTATCCCACGAGCAGTACTTC,CASSGTLSHEQYF
TRBV2,.,TRBJ1-2,TGTGCCAGCATTCCCACAGGGCGGCGTAGTGGCTACACCTTC,CASIPTGRRSGYTF
TRBV10-2,.,TRBJ1-1,TGCGCCAGCAGTGAGGGGAGGAACACTGAAGCTTTCTTT,CASSEGRNTEAFF
TRBV9,.,TRBJ2-2,TGTGCCAGCAGCGTAAACCGAGGGGGCACCGGGGAGCTGTTTTTT,CASSVNRGGTGELFF
TRBV6-1,.,TRBJ2-5,TGTGCCAGCAGTGAATACGGGGGTCGGGAGACCCAGTACTTC,CASSEYGGRETQYF
TRBV7-8,.,TRBJ2-7,TGTGCCAGCAGCCCACACGGGGCCTACGAGCAGTACTTC,CASSPHGAYEQYF
TRBV19,.,TRBJ2-5,TGTGCCAGTAGCCGTAATCTGGCGGAAGGGGAAGAGACCCAGTACTTC,CASSRNLAEGEETQYF
TRBV19,TRBD1,TRBJ2-1,TGTGCCAGTAGTGATGGACAGGGAAGGGAGCAGTTCTTC,CASSDGQGREQFF
TRBV9,TRBD1,TRBJ1-4,TGTGCCAGCAGCTTACGGACAGGGGGTCGAGAAAAACTGTTTTTT,CASSLRTGGREKLFF
TRBV4-1,.,TRBJ2-1,TGCGCCAGCAGCCAAGATAAAACAGGCGCCTACAATGAGCAGTTCTTC,CASSQDKTGAYNEQFF
TRBV11-2,.,TRBJ2-1,TGTGCCAGCAGCTTAGAACCCAGGGACTACAATGAGCAGTTCTTC,CASSLEPRDYNEQFF
TRBV28,.,TRBJ2-7,TGTGCCAGCAGCCCCGCGGGCTCGGACTACGAGCAGTACTTC,CASSPAGSDYEQYF
TRBV5-1,TRBD1,TRBJ2-7,TGCGCCAGCAGCTTGTCCCCGGGACAGGCTTCCTACGAGCAGTACTTC,CASSLSPGQASYEQYF
TRBV5-1,TRBD2,TRBJ2-3,TGCGCCAGCAGCTCGTCACTAAGCGGGGGCCTCGCTAGCACAGATACGCAGTATTTT,CASSSSLSGGLASTDTQYF
TRBV5-1,TRBD2,TRBJ2-5,TGCGCCAGCAGCGGACTAGCGAGCCAAGAGACCCAGTACTTC,CASSGLASQETQYF
TRBV18,.,TRBJ2-7,TGTGCCAGCTCACCACCCACAGGTGACTTGGCGGGGGAGCAGTACTTC,CASSPPTGDLAGEQYF
TRBV27,.,TRBJ1-1,TGTGCCAGCAGTCCCGGGGGGCCTTCTGTTGAAGCTTTCTTT,CASSPGGPSVEAFF
TRBV6-1,.,TRBJ2-5,TGTGCCAGCAGTATTATGGGGGGAGAGACCCAGTACTTC,CASSIMGGETQYF
TRBV19,TRBD1,TRBJ2-2,TGTGCCAGTAGTCAAGGACAGGGGGCGGGCGCCGGGGAGCTGTTTTTT,CASSQGQGAGAGELFF
TRBV6-5,.,TRBJ2-4,TGTGCCAGCAGACGGACAGAACAAAACATTCAGTACTTC,CASRRTEQNIQYF
TRBV5-8,.,TRBJ1-5,TGTGCCAGCAGCCCCGGGAGCGGCTTCGGTCAGCCCCAGCATTTT,CASSPGSGFGQPQHF
TRBV6-6,TRBD1,TRBJ1-2,TGTGCCAGCAGACTGACAGGGCCAAACTATGGCTACACCTTC,CASRLTGPNYGYTF
TRBV7-9,TRBD2,TRBJ2-1,TGTGCCAGCAGCTTAGATTCCCTAGCGGGAGGGCTTGTTGAGCAGTTCTTC,CASSLDSLAGGLVEQFF
TRBV4-2,TRBD2,TRBJ2-1,TGTGCCAGCAGCCCGATTGCGGGAGGGGCTAGGGATGAGCAGTTCTTC,CASSPIAGGARDEQFF
TRBV2,TRBD1,TRBJ1-5,TGTGCCAGCAGTACAGGGGATAGCAATCAGCCCCAGCATTTT,CASSTGDSNQPQHF
TRBV19,.,TRBJ1-2,TGTGCCAGTCCCCGGGACATATCAGCGAACTATGGCTACACCTTC,CASPRDISANYGYTF
TRBV19,TRBD1,TRBJ1-1,TGTGCCAGTAGTGTGACAGGGGGTGGATACACTGAAGCTTTCTTT,CASSVTGGGYTEAFF
TRBV4-2,.,TRBJ1-3,TGTGCCAGCAGCCAAGATGCCCACAGCGGCTCTGGAAACACCATATATTTT,CASSQDAHSGSGNTIYF
TRBV19,.,TRBJ2-2,TGTGCCAGTAGTATATCGGTAGGGACTCAAACCGGGGAGCTGTTTTTT,CASSISVGTQTGELFF
TRBV6-1,.,TRBJ2-1,TGTGCCAGCAGTGAGAACAGTGTCCCCTACAATGAGCAGTTCTTC,CASSENSVPYNEQFF
TRBV6-6,TRBD2,TRBJ2-7,TGTGCCAGCAGCAAAGGGACTAGGGGATACTACGAGCAGTACTTC,CASSKGTRGYYEQYF
TRBV30,.,TRBJ2-1,TGTGCCTGGCTACCCTCGGGTAATGAGCAGTTCTTC,CAWLPSGNEQFF
TRBV18,TRBD1,TRBJ1-1,TGTGCCAGCTCACCTCTTGACAGGGCGGGGAACACTGAAGCTTTCTTT,CASSPLDRAGNTEAFF
TRBV30,.,TRBJ1-1,TGTGCCTGGAGAACGGAGGCTGAAGCTTTCTTT,CAWRTEAEAFF
TRBV6-1,TRBD1,TRBJ1-2,TGTGCCAGCAGAATTTCCCAGGGGGCGGGTGGCTACACCTTC,CASRISQGAGGYTF
TRBV19,TRBD1,TRBJ1-2,TGTGCCAGTAGCCACAGGGGGCGGAACTATGGCTACACCTTC,CASSHRGRNYGYTF
TRBV7-9,.,TRBJ1-3,TGTGCCAGCAGCCAAGAGGCCTCTGGAAACACCATATATTTT,CASSQEASGNTIYF
TRBV5-4,TRBD1,TRBJ2-5,TGTGCCAGCGAGGACAGGGGCGGAGAGACCCAGTACTTC,CASEDRGGETQYF
TRBV18,TRBD2,TRBJ2-3,TGTGCCAGCTCACCAACGGGACTAGCCAAAACAGATACGCAGTATTTT,CASSPTGLAKTDTQYF
TRBV2,TRBD1,TRBJ1-2,TGTGCCAGCACCCCTGACAGGGACTATGGCTACACCTTC,CASTPDRDYGYTF
TRBV18,.,TRBJ2-1,TGTGCCAGCTCACTCCCGGCGGGGCTAAGCTCCGACAATGAGCAGTTCTTC,CASSLPAGLSSDNEQFF
TRBV7-2,.,TRBJ2-3,TGTGCCAGCAGCTTAGACAGGGTGAGCACAGATACGCAGTATTTT,CASSLDRVSTDTQYF
TRBV30,.,TRBJ2-5,TGTGCCTGGGGGGCGGTGGCCCCCCGAGGGACCCAGTACTTC,CAWGAVAPRGTQYF
TRBV4-2,TRBD2,TRBJ2-2,TGTGCCAGCAGCCAAGGACTAGCGGGGGGGCGGGGCACCGGGGAGCTGTTTTTT,CASSQGLAGGRGTGELFF
TRBV14,.,TRBJ2-5,TGTGCCAGCAGCCAATGGCGAGGGGAGACCCAGTACTTC,CASSQWRGETQYF
TRBV6-5,.,TRBJ1-1,TGTGCCAGCAGTTACTCGATCAAGCGGGAAAGGACTGAAGCTTTCTTT,CASSYSIKRERTEAFF
TRBV6-5,.,TRBJ2-5,TGTGCCAGCAGCCGGGCCGGGGGGCGTAAAGAGACCCAGTACTTC,CASSRAGGRKETQYF
TRBV14,.,TRBJ2-1,TGTGCCAGCAGCCCCGGTGTCGAGACTAGTAGTATATCCGGGGATGAGCAGTTCTTC,CASSPGVETSSISGDEQFF
TRBV11-2,.,TRBJ2-2,TGTGCCAGCAGCCCCCCGGGGAACACCGGGGAGCTGTTTTTT,CASSPPGNTGELFF
TRBV5-1,TRBD1,TRBJ1-1,TGCGCCAGCAGCGGACAGGGGAAAACTGAAGCTTTCTTT,CASSGQGKTEAFF